These T cell receptor beta chains were read from a single sample in a study of neurological immune-mediated disorders. MiXCR, applied by TCRdb to the 5' RACE reads, yields one record per CDR3 protein. This table has about 53,000 distinct CDR3 sequences, approximately 9.2% appearing once. Sequences were obtained from PBMCs. The receptor set was obtained from a woman between 40 and 50 years old in good health. Both conserved end residues are part of each CDR3. The D gene is left open where the match is weak. Part of the rows lack a size; the others show once, few, many or a class for expanded clones.

size: many; V: TRBV6-1; J: TRBJ2-3; D: -; DNA: TGTGCCAGCAGTGACTTCACGGGGGGCGGATCAGATACGCAGTATTTT; CDR3: CASSDFTGGGSDTQYF
size: many; V: TRBV7-3; J: TRBJ2-1; D: -; DNA: TGTGCCAGCAGCTCTGGCTCCTACAATGAGCAGTTCTTC; CDR3: CASSSGSYNEQFF
size: many; V: TRBV6-1; J: TRBJ1-2; D: TRBD1; DNA: TGTGCCAGCAGTTATAGCCGGACAGGGGGCTATGGCTACACCTTC; CDR3: CASSYSRTGGYGYTF
size: many; V: TRBV20-1; J: TRBJ2-1; D: TRBD2; DNA: TGCAGTGCTAGGCTAGCGGGAGGGCCTTTTAATGAGCAGTTCTTC; CDR3: CSARLAGGPFNEQFF
size: many; V: TRBV20-1; J: TRBJ2-5; D: TRBD2; DNA: TGCAGTGCTAGAGATTCTAGTAGCGGGGTGTCGTGGGAGACCCAGTACTTC; CDR3: CSARDSSSGVSWETQYF
size: many; V: TRBV10-3; J: TRBJ1-1; D: -; DNA: TGTGCCGTCAGGGATAACACTGAAGCTTTCTTT; CDR3: CAVRDNTEAFF
size: many; V: TRBV6-1; J: TRBJ1-1; D: TRBD1; DNA: TGTGCCAGCAGCTCAGGGGGTTCAGTGGTTAACACTGAAGCTTTCTTT; CDR3: CASSSGGSVVNTEAFF
size: -; V: TRBV7-2; J: TRBJ2-5; D: -; DNA: TGTGCCAGCAGCTTAGCGACTAGCCAAGAGACCCAGTACTTC; CDR3: CASSLATSQETQYF
size: many; V: TRBV6-2/TRBV6-3; J: TRBJ1-1; D: -; DNA: TGTGCCAGCAGTTCAGTGGAGGGCACTGAAGCTTTCTTT; CDR3: CASSSVEGTEAFF
size: many; V: TRBV21-1; J: TRBJ2-7; D: -; DNA: TGTGCCAGCAGAAAGGGTAATTTCTACGAGCAGTACTTC; CDR3: CASRKGNFYEQYF
size: many; V: TRBV20-1; J: TRBJ2-2; D: TRBD1; DNA: TGCAGTGCTAGAGCGGACAGGGTGAACACCGGGGAGCTGTTTTTT; CDR3: CSARADRVNTGELFF
size: many; V: TRBV4-2; J: TRBJ1-2; D: -; DNA: TGTGCCAGCAACCCTGGGAGGGGGAACTATGGCTACACCTTC; CDR3: CASNPGRGNYGYTF
size: many; V: TRBV5-5; J: TRBJ2-5; D: -; DNA: TGTGCCAGCAGCTTGGCCCGATCTCAAGAGACCCAGTACTTC; CDR3: CASSLARSQETQYF
size: -; V: TRBV4-3; J: TRBJ2-7; D: TRBD2; DNA: TGCGCCGGCAGCCATGGGACTAGCGGAACAGCCTACGAGCAGTACTTC; CDR3: CAGSHGTSGTAYEQYF
size: many; V: TRBV4-3; J: TRBJ1-2; D: -; DNA: TGCGCCAGCAGCCAAGGGTCTGCCAGCAACTATGGCTACACCTTC; CDR3: CASSQGSASNYGYTF
size: many; V: TRBV20-1; J: TRBJ1-2; D: TRBD1; DNA: TGCAGTGCTAGAATGATACAGGGGGCGACCTATGGCTACACCTTC; CDR3: CSARMIQGATYGYTF
size: few; V: TRBV10-3; J: TRBJ2-7; D: -; DNA: TGTGCCATCGGTGCCTTAGGGTGGTACGAGCAGTACTTC; CDR3: CAIGALGWYEQYF
size: many; V: TRBV7-2; J: TRBJ2-5; D: -; DNA: TGTGCCAGCAGCTTAGCCATTAGCCCAAGGGGGGGAGAGACCCAGTACTTC; CDR3: CASSLAISPRGGETQYF
size: many; V: TRBV20-1; J: TRBJ2-7; D: -; DNA: TGCAGTGCCAGTGACAGGAGCTCCTACGAGCAGTACTTC; CDR3: CSASDRSSYEQYF
size: -; V: TRBV25-1; J: TRBJ1-2; D: TRBD1; DNA: TGTGTCAGCAGTGATACCGGCGAGACAGGGTATTATGGCTACACCTTC; CDR3: CVSSDTGETGYYGYTF
size: many; V: TRBV20-1; J: TRBJ2-2; D: -; DNA: TGCAGTGCTAGTCACGGTGTCCGAGGGGAGCTGTTTTTT; CDR3: CSASHGVRGELFF
size: many; V: TRBV7-2; J: TRBJ2-3; D: -; DNA: TGTGCCAGCAGAACACCAAGGAGGGGCCGGAGCACAGATACGCAGTATTTT; CDR3: CASRTPRRGRSTDTQYF
size: -; V: TRBV11-2; J: TRBJ2-1; D: TRBD2; DNA: TGTGCCAGCAGCTTAGAAAGCGGGGGGCACCGGTTCTTC; CDR3: CASSLESGGHRFF
size: many; V: TRBV7-9; J: TRBJ2-7; D: -; DNA: TGTGCCAGCAGCGCGAAGGGGCACGAGCAGTACTTC; CDR3: CASSAKGHEQYF
size: many; V: TRBV12-3/TRBV12-4; J: TRBJ2-1; D: TRBD1; DNA: TGTGCCAGCAGTGGGGGACAGGGGTTCGATGAGCAGTTCTTC; CDR3: CASSGGQGFDEQFF
size: many; V: TRBV6-2/TRBV6-3; J: TRBJ2-7; D: TRBD2; DNA: TGTGCCAGCAGTTACTCTCTAGCGGACCGACGCTCCTACGAGCAGTACTTC; CDR3: CASSYSLADRRSYEQYF
size: many; V: TRBV29-1; J: TRBJ1-2; D: TRBD1; DNA: TGCAGCGTTGAGCCCCGGGACAGGCCTTATGGCTACACCTTC; CDR3: CSVEPRDRPYGYTF
size: many; V: TRBV4-2; J: TRBJ2-5; D: -; DNA: TGTGCCAGCAGCGAACGGACGGAGCAAGAGACCCAGTACTTC; CDR3: CASSERTEQETQYF
size: many; V: TRBV5-1; J: TRBJ1-2; D: -; DNA: TGCGCCAGCAGCCCAGGGACACCGGGCTATGGCTACACCTTC; CDR3: CASSPGTPGYGYTF
size: many; V: TRBV20-1; J: TRBJ1-3; D: -; DNA: TGCAGTGTTATACGAACAGGGATGAAAGGAAACACCATATATTTT; CDR3: CSVIRTGMKGNTIYF
size: -; V: TRBV20-1; J: TRBJ1-4; D: -; DNA: -; CDR3: CSARAIKGRMKNCFF
size: many; V: TRBV20-1; J: TRBJ1-5; D: TRBD1; DNA: TGCAGTGTTCGACAGGGACTCGGCCAGCCCCAGCATTTT; CDR3: CSVRQGLGQPQHF
size: many; V: TRBV6-2/TRBV6-3; J: TRBJ2-3; D: -; DNA: TGTGCCAGCGGCTGGGGATTTGCAGATACGCAGTATTTT; CDR3: CASGWGFADTQYF
size: -; V: TRBV7-9; J: TRBJ2-2; D: -; DNA: TGTGCCAGCAGACCAGGGTCAAGCACCGGGGAGCTGTTTTTT; CDR3: CASRPGSSTGELFF
size: many; V: TRBV29-1; J: TRBJ1-1; D: -; DNA: TGCAGCGTTGCTTCGGTTCGCACTGAAGCTTTCTTT; CDR3: CSVASVRTEAFF
size: many; V: TRBV7-2; J: TRBJ1-1; D: TRBD1; DNA: TGTGCCAGCAGCGAGCCCCCCGGGACAGGGGAGGAAGCTTTCTTT; CDR3: CASSEPPGTGEEAFF
size: many; V: TRBV29-1; J: TRBJ1-1; D: -; DNA: TGCAGCGTTGAAACCCAGGGGACTGAAGCTTTCTTT; CDR3: CSVETQGTEAFF
size: many; V: TRBV20-1; J: TRBJ2-7; D: TRBD2; DNA: TGCAGTGCTAGGGGTAGCGGGGGAAGCTCCTACGAGCAGTACTTC; CDR3: CSARGSGGSSYEQYF
size: many; V: TRBV5-6; J: TRBJ1-2; D: TRBD1; DNA: TGTGCCAGCAGCCGCTCTCCCATGGGTGGACAGGGGGTCCAGGACTTC; CDR3: CASSRSPMGGQGVQDF
size: many; V: TRBV6-5; J: TRBJ2-7; D: TRBD2; DNA: TGTGCCAGCAGTTACGGGGGGGGACTCAACGAGCAGTACTTC; CDR3: CASSYGGGLNEQYF
size: many; V: TRBV15; J: TRBJ2-5; D: TRBD2; DNA: TGTGCCACCAGCAGAGATCTTAGCGGGAGAGGTGCAGAGACCCAGTACTTC; CDR3: CATSRDLSGRGAETQYF
size: many; V: TRBV12-3/TRBV12-4; J: TRBJ2-5; D: -; DNA: TGTGCCAGCAGCCGGACTGGAGGGAAAGAGACCCAGTACTTC; CDR3: CASSRTGGKETQYF
size: -; V: TRBV3-1; J: TRBJ2-5; D: -; DNA: TGTGCCAGCAGCCATGAGCACGGGGGGCGGGAGACCCAGTACTTC; CDR3: CASSHEHGGRETQYF
size: many; V: TRBV20-1; J: TRBJ2-1; D: -; DNA: TGCAGTGCCTACTATCCCCCGGGGCGGGGTCGATTGGATGAGCAGTTCTTC; CDR3: CSAYYPPGRGRLDEQFF
size: many; V: TRBV6-5; J: TRBJ1-4; D: -; DNA: TGTGCCAGCAGTTACTCGCGACAGGCCGTCGAAAAACTGTTTTTT; CDR3: CASSYSRQAVEKLFF
size: few; V: TRBV12-3/TRBV12-4; J: TRBJ2-3; D: TRBD2; DNA: TGTGCCAGCAGGGGGACTAGCGGGAGCGCAGATACGCAGTATTTT; CDR3: CASRGTSGSADTQYF
size: many; V: TRBV5-1; J: TRBJ2-1; D: TRBD1; DNA: TGCGCCAGCAGCTTGGTCCGGGACAGCGGAACCGAAAAGCAGTTCTTC; CDR3: CASSLVRDSGTEKQFF
size: -; V: TRBV10-3; J: TRBJ1-1; D: -; DNA: TGTACCATCAGTGAGGGAATGACCACTGAAGCCTTCTTT; CDR3: CTISEGMTTEAFF
size: many; V: TRBV12-3/TRBV12-4; J: TRBJ2-5; D: -; DNA: TGTGCCAGCAGCGACTATCACCAAGAGACCCAGTACTTC; CDR3: CASSDYHQETQYF
size: many; V: TRBV7-8; J: TRBJ2-3; D: -; DNA: TGTGCCAGCAGCTTAGTCAACAGCTTCACAGATACGCAGTATTTT; CDR3: CASSLVNSFTDTQYF